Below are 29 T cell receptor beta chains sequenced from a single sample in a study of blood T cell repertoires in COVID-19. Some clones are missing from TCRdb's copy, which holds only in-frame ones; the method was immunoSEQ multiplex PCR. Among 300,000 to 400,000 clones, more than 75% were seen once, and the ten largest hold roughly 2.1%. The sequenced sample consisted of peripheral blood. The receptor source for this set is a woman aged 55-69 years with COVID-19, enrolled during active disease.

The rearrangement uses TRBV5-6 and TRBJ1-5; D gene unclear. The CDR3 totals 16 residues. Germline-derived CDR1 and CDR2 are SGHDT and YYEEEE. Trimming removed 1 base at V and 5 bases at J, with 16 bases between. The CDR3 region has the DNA TGTGCCAGCAGCTTGTACCCTGGTTCGGCGGATCAGCCCCAGCATTTT. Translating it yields CASSLYPGSADQPQHF.

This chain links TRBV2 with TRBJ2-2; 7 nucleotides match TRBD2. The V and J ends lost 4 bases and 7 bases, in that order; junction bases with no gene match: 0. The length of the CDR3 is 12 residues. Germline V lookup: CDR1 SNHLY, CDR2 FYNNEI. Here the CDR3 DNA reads TGTGCCAGCAGTGCTAGCGGCGGGGAGCTGTTTTTT. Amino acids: CASSASGGELFF. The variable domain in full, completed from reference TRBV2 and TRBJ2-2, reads EPEVTQTPSHQVTQMGQEVILRCVPISNHLYFYWYRQILGQKVEFLVSFYNNEISEKSEIFDDQFSVERPDGSNFTLKIRSTKLEDSAMYFCASSASGGELFFGEGSRLTVL.

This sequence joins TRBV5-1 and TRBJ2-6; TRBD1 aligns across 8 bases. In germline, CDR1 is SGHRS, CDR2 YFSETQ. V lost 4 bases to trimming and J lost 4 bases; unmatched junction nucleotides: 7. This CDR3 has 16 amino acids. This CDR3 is CASSPQGAGGANVLTF. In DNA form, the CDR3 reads TGCGCCAGCAGCCCGCAGGGGGCGGGAGGGGCCAACGTCCTGACTTTC.

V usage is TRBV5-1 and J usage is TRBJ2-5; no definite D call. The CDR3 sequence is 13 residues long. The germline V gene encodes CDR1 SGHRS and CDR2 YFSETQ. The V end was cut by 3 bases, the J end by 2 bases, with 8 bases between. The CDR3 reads CASSSTTQETQYF. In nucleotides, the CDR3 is TGCGCCAGCAGCTCCACTACACAAGAGACCCAGTACTTC.

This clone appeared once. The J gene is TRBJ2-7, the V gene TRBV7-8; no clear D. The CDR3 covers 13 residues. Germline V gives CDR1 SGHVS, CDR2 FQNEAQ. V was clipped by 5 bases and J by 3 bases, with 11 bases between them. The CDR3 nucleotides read TGTGCCAGCAGCCCGCGACAATACTACGAGCAGTACTTC. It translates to CASSPRQYYEQYF. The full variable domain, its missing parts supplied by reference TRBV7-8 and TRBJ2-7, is GAGVSQSPRYKVAKRGQDVALRCDPISGHVSLFWYQQALGQGPEFLTYFQNEAQLDKSGLPSDRFFAERPEGSVSTLKIQRTQQEDSAVYLCASSPRQYYEQYFGPGTRLTVT.

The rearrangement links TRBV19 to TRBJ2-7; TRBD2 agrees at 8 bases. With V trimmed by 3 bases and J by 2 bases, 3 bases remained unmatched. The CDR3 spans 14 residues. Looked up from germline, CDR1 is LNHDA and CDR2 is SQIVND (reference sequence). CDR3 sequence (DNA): TGTGCCAGTAGTATTCGGGAGGGGCCCTACGAGCAGTACTTC. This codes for CASSIREGPYEQYF.

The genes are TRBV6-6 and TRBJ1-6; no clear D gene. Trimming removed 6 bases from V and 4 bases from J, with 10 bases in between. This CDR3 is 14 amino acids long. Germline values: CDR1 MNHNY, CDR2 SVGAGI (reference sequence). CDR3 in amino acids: CASRIGGYNSPLHF. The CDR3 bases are TGTGCCAGCAGAATCGGCGGGTATAATTCACCCCTCCACTTT.

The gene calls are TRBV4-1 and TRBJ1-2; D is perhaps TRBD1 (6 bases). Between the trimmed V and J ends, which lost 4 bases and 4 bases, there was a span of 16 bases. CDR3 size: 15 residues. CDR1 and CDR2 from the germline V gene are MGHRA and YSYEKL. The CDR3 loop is CASSLRDTGAYGYTF. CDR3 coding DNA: TGCGCCAGCAGCCTGAGGGACACTGGGGCCTATGGCTACACCTTC.

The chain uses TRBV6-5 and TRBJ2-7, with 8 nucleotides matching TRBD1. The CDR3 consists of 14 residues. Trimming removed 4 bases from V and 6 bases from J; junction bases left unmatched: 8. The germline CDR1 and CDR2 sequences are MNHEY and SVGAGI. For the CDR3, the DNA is TGTGCCAGCAGTTCGCGACGGACAGGGTTCGAGCAGTACTTC. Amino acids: CASSSRRTGFEQYF.

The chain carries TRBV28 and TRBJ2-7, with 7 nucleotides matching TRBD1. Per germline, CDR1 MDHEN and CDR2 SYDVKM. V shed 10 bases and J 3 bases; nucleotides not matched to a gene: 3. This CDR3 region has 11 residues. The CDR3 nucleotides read TGTGCCATTCGACAGGGCTACGAGCAGTACTTC. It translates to CAIRQGYEQYF.

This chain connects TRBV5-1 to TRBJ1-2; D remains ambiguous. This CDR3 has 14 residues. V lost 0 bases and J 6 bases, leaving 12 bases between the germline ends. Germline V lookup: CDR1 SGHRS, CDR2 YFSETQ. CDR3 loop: CASSLEGLGDGYTF. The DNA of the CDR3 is TGCGCCAGCAGCTTGGAAGGACTTGGGGATGGCTACACCTTC.

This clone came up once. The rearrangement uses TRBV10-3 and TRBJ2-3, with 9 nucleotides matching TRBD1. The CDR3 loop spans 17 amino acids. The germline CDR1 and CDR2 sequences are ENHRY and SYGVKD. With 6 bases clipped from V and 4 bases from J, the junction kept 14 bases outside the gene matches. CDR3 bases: TGTGCCATCAGGAGAAACACCGGGACAGGGTTCGCAGATACGCAGTATTTT. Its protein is CAIRRNTGTGFADTQYF.

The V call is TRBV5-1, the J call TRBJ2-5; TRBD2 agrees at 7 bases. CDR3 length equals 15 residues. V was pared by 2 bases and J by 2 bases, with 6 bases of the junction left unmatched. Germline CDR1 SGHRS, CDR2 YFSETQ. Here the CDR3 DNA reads TGCGCCAGCAGCTTATTAGCGGGCGATCAAGAGACCCAGTACTTC. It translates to CASSLLAGDQETQYF.

The CDR3 bases are TGTGCCAGCTCAGAGACAGGGCGGCGCGATCAGCCCCAGCATTTT. Translated: CASSETGRRDQPQHF. The chain joins TRBV18 to TRBJ1-5, with 7 bases fitting TRBD1. The germline CDR1 and CDR2 sequences are KGHSH and LQKENI. The CDR3 consists of 15 residues. Trimming at V came to 5 bases and at J to 5 bases, leaving 9 bases not matched to a gene.

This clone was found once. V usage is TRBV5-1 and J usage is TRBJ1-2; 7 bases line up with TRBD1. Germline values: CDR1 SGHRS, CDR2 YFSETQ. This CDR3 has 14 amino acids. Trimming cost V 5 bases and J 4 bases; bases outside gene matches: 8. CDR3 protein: CASSVGTALYGYTF. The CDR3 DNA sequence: TGCGCCAGCAGTGTGGGGACAGCCCTCTATGGCTACACCTTC.

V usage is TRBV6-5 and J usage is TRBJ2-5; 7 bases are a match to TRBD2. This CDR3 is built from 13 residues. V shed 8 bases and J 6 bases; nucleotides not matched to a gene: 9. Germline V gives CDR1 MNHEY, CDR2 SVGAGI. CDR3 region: CASGATGGKTQYF. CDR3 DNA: TGTGCCAGCGGGGCCACCGGGGGGAAGACCCAGTACTTC.

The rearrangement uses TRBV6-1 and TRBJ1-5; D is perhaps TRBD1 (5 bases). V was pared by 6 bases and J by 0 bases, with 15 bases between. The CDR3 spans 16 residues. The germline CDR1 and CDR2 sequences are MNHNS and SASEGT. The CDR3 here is CASSERGGNSNQPQHF. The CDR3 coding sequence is TGTGCCAGCAGCGAACGGGGGGGGAATAGCAATCAGCCCCAGCATTTT.

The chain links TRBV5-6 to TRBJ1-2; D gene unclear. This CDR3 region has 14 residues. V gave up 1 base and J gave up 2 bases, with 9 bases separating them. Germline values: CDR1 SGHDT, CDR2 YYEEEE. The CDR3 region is CASSLRRRNYGYTF. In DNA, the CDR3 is TGTGCCAGCAGCTTGAGAAGGAGGAACTATGGCTACACCTTC.

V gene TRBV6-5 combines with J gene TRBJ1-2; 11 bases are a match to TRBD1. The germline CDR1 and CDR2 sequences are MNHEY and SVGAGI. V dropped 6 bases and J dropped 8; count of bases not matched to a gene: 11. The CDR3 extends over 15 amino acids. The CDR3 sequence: CASSRPGQGAGGYTF. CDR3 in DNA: TGTGCCAGCAGCCGACCCGGACAGGGGGCTGGCGGCTACACCTTC.

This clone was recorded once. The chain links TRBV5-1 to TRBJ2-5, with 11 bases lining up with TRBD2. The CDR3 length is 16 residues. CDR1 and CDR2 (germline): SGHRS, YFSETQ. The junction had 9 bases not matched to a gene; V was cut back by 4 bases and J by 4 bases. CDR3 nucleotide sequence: TGCGCCAGCAGCCAGACTAGCGGGACCCATGGAGAGACCCAGTACTTC. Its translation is CASSQTSGTHGETQYF.

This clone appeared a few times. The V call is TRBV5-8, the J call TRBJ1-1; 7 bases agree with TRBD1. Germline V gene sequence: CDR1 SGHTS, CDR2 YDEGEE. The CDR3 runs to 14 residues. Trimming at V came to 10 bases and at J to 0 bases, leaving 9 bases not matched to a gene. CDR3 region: CACTGVRLNTEAFF. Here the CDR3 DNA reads TGTGCCTGCACAGGGGTTCGTTTGAACACTGAAGCTTTCTTT.

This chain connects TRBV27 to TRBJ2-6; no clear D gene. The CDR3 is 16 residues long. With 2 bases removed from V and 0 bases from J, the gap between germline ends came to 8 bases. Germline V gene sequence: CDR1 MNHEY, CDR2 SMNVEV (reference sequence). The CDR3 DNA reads TGTGCCAGCAGTTTAGGTAGTCACTCTGGGGCCAACGTCCTGACTTTC. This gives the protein CASSLGSHSGANVLTF.

The CDR3: CASSLERLSSGNTIYF. DNA for the CDR3: TGTGCCAGCAGCTTAGAACGGTTAAGCTCTGGAAACACCATATATTTT. The chain carries TRBV7-9 and TRBJ1-3; D call uncertain. V was clipped by 1 base and J by 0 bases, with 10 bases between them. Germline CDR1 and CDR2: SEHNR and FQNEAQ (reference sequence). There are 16 residues in the CDR3.

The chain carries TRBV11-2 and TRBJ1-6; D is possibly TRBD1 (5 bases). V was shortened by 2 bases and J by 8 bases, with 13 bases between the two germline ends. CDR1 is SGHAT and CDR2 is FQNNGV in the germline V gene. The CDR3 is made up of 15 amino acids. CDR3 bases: TGTGCCAGCAGCTTACAACAGGTCGCCTATTCACCCCTCCACTTT. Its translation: CASSLQQVAYSPLHF.

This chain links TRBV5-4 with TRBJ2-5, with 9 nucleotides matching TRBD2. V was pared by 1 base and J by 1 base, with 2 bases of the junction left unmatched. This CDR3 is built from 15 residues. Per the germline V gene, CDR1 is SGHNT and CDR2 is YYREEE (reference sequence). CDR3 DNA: TGTGCCAGCAGCTTGAGCGGGGGGAGCCAAGAGACCCAGTACTTC. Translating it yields CASSLSGGSQETQYF. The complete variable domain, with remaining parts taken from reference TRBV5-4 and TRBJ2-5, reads ETGVTQSPTHLIKTRGQQVTLRCSSQSGHNTVSWYQQALGQGPQFIFQYYREEENGRGNFPPRFSGLQFPNYSSELNVNALELDDSALYLCASSLSGGSQETQYFGPGTRLLVL.

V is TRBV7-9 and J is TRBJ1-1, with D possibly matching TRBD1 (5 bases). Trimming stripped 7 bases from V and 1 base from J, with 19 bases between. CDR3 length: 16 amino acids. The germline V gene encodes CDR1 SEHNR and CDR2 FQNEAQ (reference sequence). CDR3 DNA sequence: TGTGCCAGCACCCAACGGGTTGGGGCTTCGAACACTGAAGCTTTCTTT. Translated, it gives CASTQRVGASNTEAFF.

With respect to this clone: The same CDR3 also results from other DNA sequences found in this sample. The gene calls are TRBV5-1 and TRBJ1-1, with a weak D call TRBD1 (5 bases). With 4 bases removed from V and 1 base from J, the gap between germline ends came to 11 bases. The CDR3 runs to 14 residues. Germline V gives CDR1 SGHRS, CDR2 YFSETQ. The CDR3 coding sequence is TGCGCCAGCAGCCCTGGACAAGGGAACACTGAAGCTTTCTTT. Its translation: CASSPGQGNTEAFF. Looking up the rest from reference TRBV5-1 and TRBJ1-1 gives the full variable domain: KAGVTQTPRYLIKTRGQQVTLSCSPISGHRSVSWYQQTPGQGLQFLFEYFSETQRNKGNFPGRFSGRQFSNSRSEMNVSTLELGDSALYLCASSPGQGNTEAFFGQGTRLTVV.

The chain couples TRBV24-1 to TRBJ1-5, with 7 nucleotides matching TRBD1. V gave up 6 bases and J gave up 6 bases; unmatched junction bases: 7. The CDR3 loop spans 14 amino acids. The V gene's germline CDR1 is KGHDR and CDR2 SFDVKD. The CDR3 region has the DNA TGTGCCACCAGTCCGGGGGACAGTAGTCAGCCCCAGCATTTT. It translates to CATSPGDSSQPQHF.

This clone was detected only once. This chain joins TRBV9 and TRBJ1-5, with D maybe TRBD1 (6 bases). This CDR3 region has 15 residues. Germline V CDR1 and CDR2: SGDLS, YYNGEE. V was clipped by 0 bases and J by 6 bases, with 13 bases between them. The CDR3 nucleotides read TGTGCCAGCAGCGTAGGGCCCCAGGGGACTCAGCCCCAGCATTTT. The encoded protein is CASSVGPQGTQPQHF. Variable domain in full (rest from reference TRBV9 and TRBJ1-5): DSGVTQTPKHLITATGQRVTLRCSPRSGDLSVYWYQQSLDQGLQFLIQYYNGEERAKGNILERFSAQQFPDLHSELNLSSLELGDSALYFCASSVGPQGTQPQHFGDGTRLSIL.